This T cell receptor (beta chain) was recovered during a study of Ad26.COV2.S vaccination and SARS-CoV-2 variants (dated by TCRdb to about 2021). Study-wide context: Donors in the vaccine arm were drawn from COV1001, a multicentre, randomized, double-blind, placebo-controlled phase I-IIa trial testing Ad26.COV2.S in healthy adults. Ad26.COV2.S was given intramuscularly at 5x10^10 or 1x10^11 viral particles, as a single shot or as two shots 56 days apart. TCRbeta repertoire sequencing was used to assess the specificity and breadth of SARS-CoV-2-reactive T cell receptors after Ad26.COV2.S vaccination. A total of some 30 samples were included in the TCR-sequenced set, comprising 19 Ad26.COV2.S vaccine recipients, 5 placebo recipients and 8 SARS-CoV-2 convalescent individuals. Trial participants were randomized into five groups of five: low-dose or high-dose Ad26.COV2.S given once or twice, or placebo on both occasions. Blinding of investigators to trial group allocation was maintained during experiments and outcome assessment. General study outcomes and caveats: Non-spike TCR breadth was comparable between vaccine and placebo recipients, consistent with the vaccine containing only spike. The authors noted that total T cell responses may have been underestimated by the TCR breadth and depth analyses. After vaccination, substantial breadth of spike-specific CD8+ and CD4+ T cell responses was reported. Compared with placebo recipients, Ad26.COV2.S recipients showed higher spike-specific TCR breadth (P = 0.0014). The study was not powered to compare responses between vaccine doses or regimens.

The germline V gene gives CDR1 as SGDLS and CDR2 as YYNGEE. V and J lose 2 bases and 9 bases, and a span of 9 bases separates them. Inclusive of the bounding cysteine and phenylalanine, the CDR3 is 12 residues long. CDR3 DNA is the only sequence kept; it has 36 bases, read in frame from the first base. The immunoSEQ Assay was the method used to sequence TCRbeta CDR3 regions. After extraction, genomic DNA underwent amplification by bias-controlled multiplex PCR, followed by high-throughput sequencing. Under the source paper's analysis protocol: To quantify the absolute abundance of every unique TCRbeta CDR3 region, sequences were collapsed and filtered. T cell fraction was estimated by normalization of TCRbeta template counts to usable DNA, with usable DNA being measured through amplification of reference genes present in all nucleated cells. Repertoire TCRs were annotated as SARS-CoV-2-specific by exact matching of V gene, CDR3 amino acid sequence and J gene to a known reactive TCR set. The reference SARS-CoV-2 TCR set was derived from MIRA and filtered for enrichment in COVID-19-positive ImmuneCODE repertoires, a step that removed public or cross-reactive TCRs. Based on the MIRA antigens, annotated TCRs were further analysed at the level of specific ORF or position within ORF. Depth was the summed frequency of annotated unique rearrangements, while breadth was defined as annotated unique rearrangements over total unique productive rearrangements. Two-sided Wilcoxon rank-sum tests were applied when comparing TCR breadth between groups. The table comes from immuneACCESS by way of TCRdb, which keeps in-frame sequences with V and J called. Part of the clones is missing from these tables; in studies checked, under half for an unresolved V gene and the rest for unknown reasons. D and trimming come from the DNA, and the V and J calls and clone size come from that table. In all, the sample holds 400,000 to 500,000 clones, and 88% of those were seen once. The top ten constitute about 3.5% of the sample.

A note on this clone: The clone's antigen remains unknown. No qualities accompany the bases; no much larger clone lies one base away.

This specimen's treatment or condition label, per the study, means: approximately 18 received Ad26.COV2.S at low or high dose, single or two shots; roughly five received placebo; per-sample allocation not given. Repertoires of vaccine and placebo recipients were sequenced from samples collected on day 63 after the first injection. Cohort 1b enrolled 20 to 30 adults aged 18-55 years at a single site in Boston, USA, between 29 July and 7 August 2020. Ad26.COV2.S was a replication-incompetent adenovirus type 26 vector expressing a prefusion-stabilized SARS-CoV-2 spike protein from the original Wuhan strain.

This TCR derives from a person between 18 and 59 years old who received the Ad26.COV2.S COVID-19 vaccine or a placebo. The sequencing used peripheral blood, collected in a trial of Ad26.COV2.S vaccine versus placebo. The V and J genes are TRBV9 and TRBJ2-1; the D segment might be TRBD1 or TRBD2, since each matches 6 bases. The DNA is as follows: TGTGCCAGCAGCGTCGGGGGCCCTGAGCAGTTCTTC. This is translated as CASSVGGPEQFF.